In this sample, the clone carrying this T cell receptor (beta chain) turned up many times. Its target is not known. Time point specified: sample taken at primary tumor resection. Material for sequencing was whole RNA from tumor, nontumor lung or frozen PBMC, left unsorted. Untreated early-stage non-small cell lung cancer patients, approximately 76 in total, were the donors. A unique molecular identifier was carried by every single TCR cDNA molecule. TCRdb itself ran the 5' RACE reads through MiXCR, one entry per CDR3 protein. The table lists more than 30,000 distinct CDR3 sequences, 5.2% of them singletons. These data belong to a study of spatial heterogeneity in lung cancer. Across the study: Sequence detection consistently recorded a greater number of beta-chain than alpha-chain sequences. Study-wide findings and caveats: Circulating ubiquitous expanded tumor TCRs were observed more frequently at resection than at follow-up.

The material was PBMCs, obtained at surgery. The source of this sequence is a female donor with early-stage non-small cell lung cancer.

Here the CDR3 DNA reads TGCGCCAGCAGCCAAGCTGGGGGATACAATGAGCAGTTCTTC. Protein sequence: CASSQAGGYNEQFF. The gene calls are TRBV4-1 and TRBJ2-1; D is perhaps TRBD1 or TRBD2 (5 bases each). The germline V gene encodes CDR1 MGHRA and CDR2 YSYEKL. The CDR3 is 14 amino acids. Trimming shortened V by 1 base and J by 4 bases, and 8 bases separated the two germline ends.